A selection of T cell receptor beta chains follows, all from one sample in a study of T cell responses to AZD1222 COVID-19 vaccine. Only in-frame clones appear in the TCRdb table, and some are missing; sequencing was by immunoSEQ multiplex PCR. The sample lists some 140,000 clones; around 90% were seen once. This specimen was peripheral blood, taken on day 0 of AZD1222 vaccination. Receptors were obtained from an adult in good health. The CDR3 runs from the conserved cysteine through the conserved F or W. Each record gives: clone size, V gene, D gene, J gene, CDR3 protein, CDR3 DNA. A D gene is named only where the DNA matches it firmly. Expanded clones get a size class; other rows say once, few or many, or leave the size out.

.,TRBV7-8,.,TRBJ2-3,CASRHRPGGNPTDTQYF,TGTGCCAGCAGACACCGCCCAGGTGGAAACCCCACAGATACGCAGTATTTT
few,TRBV28,.,TRBJ1-2,CASRPVGPGGPYFYGYTF,TGTGCCAGCAGGCCGGTCGGGCCCGGAGGACCTTACTTCTATGGCTACACCTTC
.,TRBV10-3,TRBD1,TRBJ1-6,CAISESRQGEYSPLHF,TGTGCCATCAGTGAGTCCCGACAGGGGGAGTATTCACCCCTCCACTTT
few,TRBV24-1,.,TRBJ1-1,CATSDPRDPRGDTEAFF,TGTGCCACCAGTGACCCCCGGGATCCGAGAGGTGACACTGAAGCTTTCTTT
.,TRBV11-2,.,TRBJ2-7,CASSPRPGRDPYEQYF,TGTGCCAGCAGCCCTCGCCCGGGCCGGGACCCCTACGAGCAGTACTTC
.,TRBV4-2,TRBD1,TRBJ2-4,CASSQPGQGKNIQYF,TGTGCCAGCAGCCAACCGGGACAGGGGAAAAACATTCAGTACTTC
.,TRBV5-1,TRBD2,TRBJ2-1,CASSFVRSVREGLGNEQFF,TGCGCCAGCAGCTTCGTTCGATCTGTACGGGAGGGCCTGGGAAATGAGCAGTTCTTC
.,TRBV18,.,TRBJ2-7,CASSTPVTLYEQYF,TGTGCCAGCTCAACCCCGGTGACCCTCTACGAGCAGTACTTC
.,TRBV6-4,.,TRBJ1-6,CASSDHRNSPLHF,TGTGCCAGCAGTGACCACAGGAATTCACCCCTCCACTTT
.,TRBV19,.,TRBJ2-7,CASSPISSLLTYEQYF,TGTGCCAGTAGTCCCATATCGAGTCTACTCACCTACGAGCAGTACTTC
.,TRBV5-1,.,TRBJ1-2,CASSYDGTAIRGYTF,TGCGCCAGCAGCTACGACGGGACCGCGATTAGGGGCTACACCTTC
.,TRBV14,.,TRBJ2-2,CASSHREFRTGELFF,TGTGCCAGCAGCCACCGAGAGTTCCGCACCGGGGAGCTGTTTTTT
.,TRBV4-1,.,TRBJ2-7,CASSQDPDTGYEQYF,TGCGCCAGCAGCCAAGATCCGGACACCGGGTACGAGCAGTACTTC
.,TRBV6-6,TRBD1,TRBJ1-5,CASSRDRDNQPQHF,TGTGCCAGCAGTCGAGACAGGGACAATCAGCCCCAGCATTTT
.,TRBV6-2/TRBV6-3,TRBD1,TRBJ1-2,CASSYSGQGISYGYTF,TGTGCCAGCAGTTACTCGGGACAGGGGATCAGCTATGGCTACACCTTC
few,TRBV7-9,.,TRBJ2-7,CASSLVEYEQYF,TGTGCCAGCAGCTTAGTCGAATACGAGCAGTACTTC
.,TRBV27,TRBD2,TRBJ2-2,CASSEPGGTGELFF,TGTGCCAGCAGCGAACCCGGGGGGACCGGGGAGCTGTTTTTT
.,TRBV28,.,TRBJ1-1,CASSSVDLKAFF,TGTGCCAGCAGTTCCGTCGACTTGAAAGCTTTCTTT
few,TRBV6-5,.,TRBJ2-7,CASSSFRDVRGYEQYF,TGTGCCAGCAGTTCCTTCCGGGACGTAAGAGGCTACGAGCAGTACTTC
once,TRBV2,.,TRBJ1-1,CASSEVRGSTEAFF,TGTGCCAGCAGTGAGGTTCGCGGGAGCACTGAAGCTTTCTTT
.,TRBV4-3,.,TRBJ2-5,CASSHLPPTGRETQYF,TGCGCCAGCAGCCATCTCCCCCCGACAGGACGGGAGACCCAGTACTTC
.,TRBV7-3,.,TRBJ1-1,CASSLRRVAFGPNTEAFF,TGTGCCAGCAGCTTACGGAGGGTAGCCTTCGGTCCGAACACTGAAGCTTTCTTT
once,TRBV6-2/TRBV6-3,.,TRBJ2-7,CASSTTGHYEQYF,TGTGCCAGCAGTACGACCGGCCACTACGAGCAGTACTTC
.,TRBV19,.,TRBJ2-7,CASSLDGTYEQYF,TGTGCCAGTAGCCTGGACGGAACCTACGAGCAGTACTTC
.,TRBV27,.,TRBJ1-6,CASRVSPTSPLHF,TGTGCCAGCAGGGTCAGTCCGACTTCACCCCTCCACTTT
.,TRBV27,TRBD1,TRBJ1-1,CASSSRTGVNTEAFF,TGTGCCAGCAGTTCGAGGACAGGGGTGAACACTGAAGCTTTCTTT
.,TRBV30,.,TRBJ2-1,CAWRDPRAGNVYNEQFF,TGTGCCTGGAGGGATCCGAGGGCGGGAAATGTCTACAATGAGCAGTTCTTC
.,TRBV6-5,TRBD2,TRBJ2-7,CASILTSGSSYEQYF,TGTGCCAGCATCCTGACTAGCGGAAGCTCCTACGAGCAGTACTTC
.,TRBV5-1,TRBD1,TRBJ2-1,CASSLARQGARVEQFF,TGCGCCAGCAGCTTGGCTCGACAGGGCGCGCGGGTTGAGCAGTTCTTC
.,TRBV5-1,.,TRBJ2-5,CASSLYRETQYF,TGCGCCAGCAGCTTATACAGGGAGACCCAGTACTTC
.,TRBV6-5,.,TRBJ2-7,CASSYVGEQYF,TGTGCCAGCAGTTACGTTGGGGAGCAGTACTTC
.,TRBV2,.,TRBJ1-6,CASSEGGAAAPLHF,TGTGCCAGCAGTGAAGGGGGCGCGGCAGCACCCCTCCACTTT
.,TRBV6-5,TRBD1,TRBJ1-5,CASSSRQGVSNQPQHF,TGTGCCAGCAGTTCCCGACAGGGGGTGAGCAATCAGCCCCAGCATTTT
.,TRBV27,.,TRBJ2-7,CASSLSLSSEQYF,TGTGCCAGCAGTTTATCGTTGAGCTCCGAGCAGTACTTC
once,TRBV5-8,TRBD1,TRBJ1-2,CASSRDSYGYTF,TGTGCCAGCAGCCGGGACAGCTATGGCTACACCTTC
.,TRBV10-3,.,TRBJ2-2,CAIRTSPRTGELFF,TGTGCCATCAGAACAAGCCCCAGGACCGGGGAGCTGTTTTTT
.,TRBV4-2,.,TRBJ2-7,CASSQDYDSPPYEQYF,TGTGCCAGCAGCCAAGATTATGACTCCCCGCCCTACGAGCAGTACTTC
.,TRBV7-2,.,TRBJ1-2,CASSLQRNHRDYGYTF,TGTGCCAGCAGCTTACAACGCAACCACCGGGACTATGGCTACACCTTC
once,TRBV12-2,.,TRBJ2-1,CASSLEPKNNEQFF,TGTGCCTCCTCGCTTGAGCCTAAAAACAATGAGCAGTTCTTC
.,TRBV11-1,TRBD1,TRBJ2-5,CASSTPGTGRETQYF,TGTGCCAGCAGCACCCCCGGGACAGGGCGCGAGACCCAGTACTTC
once,TRBV27,.,TRBJ2-1,CASSSNPNNEQFF,TGTGCCAGCAGTTCGAACCCTAACAATGAGCAGTTCTTC
.,TRBV11-2,TRBD2,TRBJ2-3,CASSPRGGGHTDTQYF,TGTGCCAGCAGCCCCCGGGGGGGAGGTCACACAGATACGCAGTATTTT
.,TRBV6-2/TRBV6-3,TRBD2,TRBJ2-1,CASSLADRYNEQFF,TGTGCCAGCAGCCTAGCGGACCGATACAATGAGCAGTTCTTC
.,TRBV5-1,TRBD1,TRBJ2-7,CASSPSRTGGSEEQYF,TGCGCCAGCAGCCCATCCCGGACAGGGGGGAGCGAGGAGCAGTACTTC
.,TRBV3-1/TRBV3-2,TRBD1,TRBJ1-2,CASSHGQGSFYGYTF,TGTGCCAGCAGCCATGGACAGGGATCATTCTATGGCTACACCTTC
few,TRBV5-4,.,TRBJ1-6,CASSREGLGSPLHF,TGTGCCAGCAGCCGAGAGGGGCTTGGGTCACCCCTCCACTTT
.,TRBV4-1,.,TRBJ1-1,CASRQDPNTEAFF,TGCGCCAGCAGACAGGATCCGAACACTGAAGCTTTCTTT
.,TRBV4-3,TRBD1,TRBJ1-4,CASSFGQGNEKLFF,TGCGCCAGCAGCTTTGGACAGGGGAATGAAAAACTGTTTTTT
.,TRBV24-1,.,TRBJ1-2,CATSDGRRHYGYTF,TGTGCCACCAGTGATGGACGGAGGCACTATGGCTACACCTTC
.,TRBV7-2,TRBD2,TRBJ2-5,CASSFDGRAGRETQYF,TGTGCCAGCAGCTTCGACGGGAGGGCCGGCAGAGAGACCCAGTACTTC
.,TRBV3-1/TRBV3-2,TRBD1,TRBJ1-1,CASSKGTGITEAFF,TGTGCCAGCAGCAAAGGGACAGGGATCACTGAAGCTTTCTTT
.,TRBV6-5,TRBD1,TRBJ1-2,CASTPLTGQGAGYTF,TGTGCCAGCACCCCCTTGACCGGACAGGGGGCCGGCTACACCTTC
once,TRBV5-1,.,TRBJ2-2,CASSTGLRNTGELFF,TGCGCCAGCAGCACGGGACTGCGTAACACCGGGGAGCTGTTTTTT
.,TRBV7-2,TRBD2,TRBJ2-7,CASSFFGPKAGVLDEQYF,TGTGCCAGCAGCTTTTTCGGGCCAAAAGCGGGAGTGTTGGACGAGCAGTACTTC
.,TRBV29-1,TRBD2,TRBJ2-7,CSVLAGVSYEQYF,TGCAGCGTTCTAGCGGGAGTTTCCTACGAGCAGTACTTC
once,TRBV24-1,TRBD1,TRBJ1-4,CATSGGQGESEKLFF,TGTGCCACCAGTGGGGGACAGGGGGAATCCGAAAAACTGTTTTTT